Listed here are 21 T cell receptor beta chains from one sample, sequenced in a study of spatial heterogeneity in lung cancer. Study observations and caveats: Counts that tracked tumor mutation counts were those of expanded intratumoral alpha and beta TCRs.

Specified time point: sample taken at primary tumor resection. These receptors' antigens are unknown. TCRdb independently ran MiXCR on the 5' RACE reads; one entry per CDR3 protein. The sample yields roughly 18,000 distinct CDR3 sequences, roughly 10% seen once. This specimen was lung tumor tissue, taken at surgery. The receptors were gathered from a female donor with early-stage non-small cell lung cancer.

Remarks on this clonotype: Since it is a stray read in a library aimed at alpha chains, this beta chain has a size that is not meaningful. The chain carries TRBV29-1 and TRBJ1-1; a weak D match, TRBD1 (5 bases). Germline CDR1 SQVTM, CDR2 ANQGSEA. CDR3 length: 13 amino acids. Trimming cost V 7 bases and J 4 bases, with 16 bases left between them. CDR3 in amino acids: CSGHEQGGTEAFF. CDR3 DNA sequence: TGCAGCGGGCATGAGCAGGGAGGCACTGAAGCTTTCTTT. The whole variable domain, remainder taken from reference TRBV29-1 and TRBJ1-1, is SAVISQKPSRDICQRGTSLTIQCQVDSQVTMMFWYRQQPGQSLTLIATANQGSEATYESGFVIDKFPISRPNLTFSTLTVSNMSPEDSSIYLCSGHEQGGTEAFFGQGTRLTVV.

This clonotype has a count of ten or more. Within a library made for alpha chains, this beta chain is off target, and its count is uninformative. CDR3 protein: CASSLSYQEISGNTIYF. CDR3 in DNA: TGCGCCAGCAGCCTATCTTATCAGGAGATCTCTGGAAACACCATATATTTT. This sequence joins TRBV4-1 and TRBJ1-3; D is ambiguous. Germline CDR1 is MGHRA and CDR2 is YSYEKL. V lost 4 bases to trimming and J lost 0 bases, with 16 bases between them. CDR3 length: 17 residues.

Note on this clonotype: At one boundary the junction diverges from the germline segment, which might be a read error. For a library built for alpha chains, this beta chain is a stray read; little rests on its size. The chain joins TRBV6-5 to TRBJ1-6, with 8 nucleotides matching TRBD1. The CDR3 runs 19 residues. Germline V gene sequence: CDR1 MNHEY, CDR2 SVGAGI. CDR3 in DNA: TGTGCCAGCAGTTACAAAGGGACAGGCAACACAGCGTATAATCCACCCCTCCACTTT. Encoded protein: CASSYKGTGNTAYNPPLHF.

About this clonotype itself: Since it is a stray read in a library aimed at alpha chains, this beta chain has a size that is not meaningful. V usage is TRBV12-3 or TRBV12-4 and J usage is TRBJ1-2; D is perhaps TRBD1 (5 bases). The V end was cut by 6 bases, the J end by 0 bases, with 8 bases between. The CDR3 loop spans 13 amino acids. CDR3 residues: CASRSGPNYGYTF. CDR3 sequence (DNA): TGTGCCAGCAGGTCGGGACCTAACTATGGCTACACCTTC.

Notes on this clonotype: Since it is a stray read in a library aimed at alpha chains, this beta chain has a size that is not meaningful. The V and J genes are TRBV27 and TRBJ2-7; TRBD1 aligns across 10 bases. Germline CDR1 reads MNHEY; CDR2 reads SMNVEV (reference sequence). CDR3 size: 12 residues. V gave up 8 bases and J gave up 4 bases; unmatched junction bases: 2. The CDR3 reads CASGQGEYEQYF. CDR3 coding DNA: TGTGCCAGCGGACAGGGGGAATACGAGCAGTACTTC.

This clonotype appeared many times. This beta chain appears as a stray read in a library generated for alpha chains; its size is not informative. This chain links TRBV12-5 with TRBJ2-3, with D possibly being TRBD1 or TRBD2 (5 bases each). V was trimmed by 1 base and J by 4 bases, leaving 6 bases between them. Germline lookup yields CDR1 LGHNT and CDR2 FRNRAP. The CDR3 has 13 residues. As DNA, the CDR3 is TGTGCTAGTGGTTTGGGAGGGGCAGATACGCAGTATTTT. Its protein product is CASGLGGADTQYF.

This clonotype has more than one count but fewer than ten. This beta chain is off target for a library built for alpha chains, so its abundance means little. The genes are TRBV4-1 and TRBJ1-2, with D perhaps matching TRBD1 (5 bases). The ends were cut back, 4 bases at V and 4 bases at J, with 16 bases in the middle. This CDR3 is built from 15 residues. Per the germline V gene, CDR1 is MGHRA and CDR2 is YSYEKL. CDR3 DNA: TGCGCCAGCAGCCCCGGGACGAAGGACTGCTATGGCTACACCTTC. Protein product: CASSPGTKDCYGYTF.

In its sample, this clonotype was seen a few times. This beta chain is a stray read from a library made for alpha chains; its abundance is not meaningful. V is TRBV7-8 and J is TRBJ2-3; a weak D match, TRBD1 (5 bases). V was cut by 5 bases and J by 0 bases, with 12 bases left in between. This CDR3 has 15 residues. CDR1 is SGHVS and CDR2 is FQNEAQ in the germline V gene. CDR3 protein: CASSPGHLSTDTQYF. CDR3 in DNA: TGTGCCAGCAGCCCTGGACACCTAAGCACAGATACGCAGTATTTT.

In its sample, this clonotype was seen a few times. Since it is a stray read in a library aimed at alpha chains, this beta chain has a size that is not meaningful. As DNA, the CDR3 is TGTGCCAGCAGCCGAAAAGGGGCCAGGGGGAATGAGCAGTTCTTC. This translates into CASSRKGARGNEQFF. The chain joins TRBV7-2 to TRBJ2-1; 7 positions match TRBD1. CDR3 size: 15 residues. CDR1 is SGHTA and CDR2 is FQGNSA in the germline V gene. Germline trimming cut 5 bases from V and 7 bases from J; bases unmatched to any gene: 11.

This clonotype was counted only a few times. For a library built for alpha chains, this beta chain is a stray read; little rests on its size. The chain recombines TRBV2 with TRBJ2-1, with 10 bases identical to TRBD2. Germline CDR1 SNHLY, CDR2 FYNNEI. The CDR3 has 15 amino acids. The trim removed 5 bases at V and 7 bases at J, leaving 8 bases unmatched. Here the CDR3 reads CASSRSGGANNEQFF. The CDR3 bases are TGTGCCAGCAGTAGAAGCGGGGGGGCTAATAATGAGCAGTTCTTC.

This clonotype is labeled medium-sized. As an off-target read in a library built for alpha chains, this beta chain has a frequency of little significance. The chain uses TRBV7-8 and TRBJ2-3; D uncertain. The length of the CDR3 is 12 residues. Trimming cost V 6 bases and J 0 bases, with 4 bases left between them. Germline CDR1 reads SGHVS; CDR2 reads FQNEAQ. The CDR3 DNA reads as TGTGCCAGCAGTCCTAGCACAGATACGCAGTATTTT. It yields the protein CASSPSTDTQYF.

This clonotype showed up many times. In a library made to pick up alpha chains, this beta chain is a stray read with a size that means little. The V and J genes are TRBV10-3 and TRBJ2-5; D remains ambiguous. Germline CDR1 and CDR2: ENHRY and SYGVKD. CDR3 length: 13 residues. V was trimmed by 6 bases and J by 3 bases, leaving 11 bases between them. CDR3 coding DNA: TGTGCCATCAGAGGCAGGTCAGAAGAGACCCAGTACTTC. Translated: CAIRGRSEETQYF.

This clonotype has a handful of counts. This beta chain represents an off-target read in a library built for alpha chains; its size is of limited meaning. The J gene is TRBJ2-3, the V gene TRBV19; the match to TRBD2 covers 7 bases. Trimming took 4 bases from V and 10 from J; bases not matched to a gene: 14. This CDR3 is 15 amino acids long. Germline V lookup: CDR1 LNHDA, CDR2 SQIVND (reference sequence). CDR3 DNA sequence: TGTGCCAGTAGTAGGGGGGGACCTTCCATCCTTGCGCAGTATTTT. Translated: CASSRGGPSILAQYF.

The table lists this clonotype with many counts. This beta chain is a stray read from a library made for alpha chains; its abundance is not meaningful. V and J are TRBV20-1 and TRBJ1-2, with 8 positions matching TRBD1. Losses at the gene ends were 6 bases for V and 3 bases for J; bases not matched to a gene: 6. From germline, CDR1 is DFQATT and CDR2 SNEGSKA (reference sequence). The CDR3 covers 13 residues. This CDR3 is CSASPDRDYGYTF. CDR3 DNA sequence: TGCAGTGCGAGTCCGGACAGGGACTATGGCTACACCTTC.

This clonotype showed up just a few times. A library made for alpha chains picked up this beta chain off target, so its size means little. The chain recombines TRBV5-1 with TRBJ2-1; no reliable D call. V lost 4 bases to trimming and J lost 0 bases, with 11 bases between them. Looked up from germline, CDR1 is SGHRS and CDR2 is YFSETQ. This CDR3 has 15 residues. The CDR3 here is CASSITPYSYNEQFF. CDR3 DNA sequence: TGCGCCAGCAGCATAACTCCGTACTCCTACAATGAGCAGTTCTTC.

This clonotype was seen a few times. This beta chain came through as a stray read in a library set up for alpha chains, and its size says little. V usage is TRBV4-1 and J usage is TRBJ1-4; possible D gene TRBD1, 6 bases. Trimming took 3 bases from V and 4 from J, leaving 9 bases between them. CDR1 is MGHRA and CDR2 is YSYEKL in the germline V gene. CDR3 length: 14 residues. The CDR3 loop reads CASSHVRGNEKLFF. The CDR3 DNA reads as TGCGCCAGCAGCCACGTCAGGGGTAATGAAAAACTGTTTTTT.

This clonotype was counted many times. Within a library made for alpha chains, this beta chain is off target, and its count is uninformative. J is TRBJ1-2 and V is TRBV5-1, with 7 bases fitting TRBD1. Losses at the gene ends were 0 bases for V and 4 bases for J; bases not matched to a gene: 12. The CDR3 covers 17 residues. Germline CDR1 SGHRS, CDR2 YFSETQ. CDR3: CASSLAPQDRPFYGYTF. The CDR3 DNA sequence: TGCGCCAGCAGCTTGGCCCCACAGGACAGGCCCTTCTATGGCTACACCTTC. Combining the CDR3 with reference TRBV5-1 and TRBJ1-2 gives the whole variable domain KAGVTQTPRYLIKTRGQQVTLSCSPISGHRSVSWYQQTPGQGLQFLFEYFSETQRNKGNFPGRFSGRQFSNSRSEMNVSTLELGDSALYLCASSLAPQDRPFYGYTFGSGTRLTVV.

This clonotype was counted between two and nine times. Little can be read into the size of this beta chain, an off-target read in a library designed for alpha chains. The chain recombines TRBV6-2 or TRBV6-3 with TRBJ2-5; 10 bases agree with TRBD2. There are 14 residues in the CDR3. V dropped 11 bases and J dropped 9; count of bases not matched to a gene: 15. Germline values: CDR1 MNHEY, CDR2 SVGEGT. The CDR3 loop is CASKQRGGPAAQYF. The CDR3 DNA sequence: TGTGCCTCTAAACAGCGGGGGGGCCCCGCGGCCCAGTACTTC.

Of note for this clonotype: Because this beta chain is a stray read in a library intended to capture alpha chains, its abundance should not be given much weight. This sequence joins TRBV7-9 and TRBJ2-7; D remains ambiguous. CDR1 is SEHNR and CDR2 is FQNEAQ in the germline V gene (reference sequence). V was trimmed by 2 bases and J by 3 bases, leaving 2 bases between them. The CDR3 contains 11 residues. CDR3 residues: CASSLFYEQYF. CDR3 DNA: TGTGCCAGCAGCTTATTCTACGAGCAGTACTTC.

This clonotype is classed as medium-sized. This beta chain is an off-target read within a library intended for alpha chains, so its frequency means little. V is TRBV7-3 and J is TRBJ2-1; D is ambiguous. The CDR3 totals 12 residues. V was clipped by 5 bases and J by 10 bases, with 12 bases between them. Germline lookup yields CDR1 SGHTA and CDR2 FQGTGA. The CDR3 is CASSLQLGEQFF. CDR3 sequence (DNA): TGTGCCAGCAGCCTACAACTCGGCGAGCAGTTCTTC.

This clonotype came up a few times. Found in a library prepared for alpha chains, this beta chain is an off-target read, and its abundance has little meaning. The V call is TRBV11-2, the J call TRBJ2-2; 11 nucleotides agree with TRBD1. The junction had 4 bases not matched to a gene; V was cut back by 1 base and J by 6 bases. The CDR3 length is 16 residues. Germline lookup yields CDR1 SGHAT and CDR2 FQNNGV. The CDR3 DNA is TGTGCCAGCAGCTTAGTACGGGACAGGGGGGCCGGGGAGCTGTTTTTT. This translates into CASSLVRDRGAGELFF.